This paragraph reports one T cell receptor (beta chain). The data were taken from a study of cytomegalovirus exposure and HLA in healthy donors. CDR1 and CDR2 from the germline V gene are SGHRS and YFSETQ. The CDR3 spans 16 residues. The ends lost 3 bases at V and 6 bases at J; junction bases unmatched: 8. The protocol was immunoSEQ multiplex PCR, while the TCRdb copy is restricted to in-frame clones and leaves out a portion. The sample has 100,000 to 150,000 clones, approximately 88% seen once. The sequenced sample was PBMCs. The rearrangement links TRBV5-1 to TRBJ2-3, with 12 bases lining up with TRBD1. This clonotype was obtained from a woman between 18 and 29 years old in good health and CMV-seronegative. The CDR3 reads CASSWAGTGGGDTQYF. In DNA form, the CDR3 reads TGCGCCAGCAGCTGGGCCGGGACAGGGGGCGGCGATACGCAGTATTTT.